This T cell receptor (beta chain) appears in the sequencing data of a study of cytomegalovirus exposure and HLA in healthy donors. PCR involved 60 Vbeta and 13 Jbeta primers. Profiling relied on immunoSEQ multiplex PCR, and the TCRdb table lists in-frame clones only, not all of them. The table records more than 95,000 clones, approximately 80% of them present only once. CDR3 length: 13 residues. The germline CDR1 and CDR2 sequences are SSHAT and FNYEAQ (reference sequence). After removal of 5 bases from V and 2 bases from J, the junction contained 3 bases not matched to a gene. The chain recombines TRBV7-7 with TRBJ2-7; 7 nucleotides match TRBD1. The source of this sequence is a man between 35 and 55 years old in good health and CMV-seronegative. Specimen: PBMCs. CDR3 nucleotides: TGTGCCAGCAGCATGGGACAGACCTACGAGCAGTACTTC. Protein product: CASSMGQTYEQYF.